This T cell receptor beta chain is from a study of shared clonotypes between healthy human individuals. Study context: Donor ages ranged 18 to 49 years: a couple of women, a few men. Findings of the study overall: Between several donors, naive CD4 clonotypes were shared at a level of about 5%.

CDR1 and CDR2 (germline): MNHNS, SASEGT. The CDR3 loop spans 14 amino acids. V was clipped by 8 bases and J by 5 bases, with 16 bases between them. Sequencing was performed with immunoSEQ multiplex PCR; in TCRdb, only in-frame clones are kept and a portion is missing. The top ten hold about 0.41% of the sample, which has 2.3 million or so clones, 80% to 95% seen once. On this clone itself: The antigen is undetermined.

The clonotype comes from a man in his late teens or twenties in good health. Some clones in this sample may be carry-over from other donors' samples. Sequencing input: naive CD4+ T cells from PBMCs. Subset noted: CD45RA+ positively selected. The chain uses TRBV6-1 and TRBJ2-1; D gene uncertain. The DNA of the CDR3 is TGTGCCAGCGGGGATAAGGGCAGAAACAATGAGCAGTTCTTC. As protein: CASGDKGRNNEQFF.